Following are 28 T cell receptor beta chains from one sample sequenced in a study of shared clonotypes between healthy human individuals. Method: immunoSEQ multiplex PCR; TCRdb's copy keeps in-frame clones and lacks some. The sample shows millions of clones, more than 80% of them seen only once. What was sequenced was naive CD4+ T cells sorted from blood. This sample's subset: CD45RA+ positively selected. The receptors originated from a man in his late teens or twenties in good health.

This rearrangement joins TRBV11-2 to TRBJ1-3, with a tentative D call TRBD1 (6 bases). CDR3 length: 16 amino acids. V lost 5 bases and J lost 0, with 14 bases in between. The germline V gene encodes CDR1 SGHAT and CDR2 FQNNGV. The CDR3 here is CASSQEQGHSGNTIYF. CDR3 nucleotides: TGTGCCAGCAGCCAAGAACAGGGACACTCTGGAAACACCATATATTTT. The full variable domain, completed using reference TRBV11-2 and TRBJ1-3, is EAGVAQSPRYKIIEKRQSVAFWCNPISGHATLYWYQQILGQGPKLLIQFQNNGVVDDSQLPKDRFSAERLKGVDSTLKIQPAKLEDSAVYLCASSQEQGHSGNTIYFGEGSWLTVV.

The CDR3 loop is CASSAAVLNTEAFF. The CDR3 nucleotides read TGCGCCAGCAGTGCTGCGGTCCTAAACACTGAAGCTTTCTTT. The chain couples TRBV10-2 to TRBJ1-1; D is unclear. The CDR3 contains 14 residues. Germline CDR1 reads WSHSY; CDR2 reads SAAADI. V lost 4 bases and J 2 bases, leaving 11 bases between the germline ends.

The chain is built from TRBV10-3 and TRBJ2-7, with 12 nucleotides matching TRBD1. V dropped 6 bases and J dropped 4; count of bases not matched to a gene: 7. The CDR3 is 15 residues long. Germline V gene data show CDR1 as ENHRY and CDR2 as SYGVKD. The CDR3 nucleotides read TGTGCCATCAGGGAACCGGGACAGGGGGCATACGAGCAGTACTTC. It codes for CAIREPGQGAYEQYF.

V is TRBV11-2 and J is TRBJ2-3, with 9 bases aligning to TRBD2. The CDR3 extends over 19 amino acids. V shed 5 bases and J 6 bases; nucleotides not matched to a gene: 21. Germline V gene lookup returns CDR1 SGHAT and CDR2 FQNNGV. CDR3 sequence (DNA): TGTGCCAGCAGCCCGCTAAGTCCTTTAGCGGGGGCCGCGAAGGATACGCAGTATTTT. Amino acid sequence: CASSPLSPLAGAAKDTQYF.

This chain joins TRBV18 and TRBJ2-5; unclear D gene. V lost 6 bases, J lost 1 base, and 9 bases lay in between. CDR3 size: 13 residues. Germline V gene data show CDR1 as KGHSH and CDR2 as LQKENI. CDR3 nucleotides: TGTGCCAGCTCGATGGGCAGCCAAGAGACCCAGTACTTC. It is translated as CASSMGSQETQYF.

This chain uses TRBV27 with TRBJ2-1, with no clear D. The length of the CDR3 is 15 residues. Germline V gene data show CDR1 as MNHEY and CDR2 as SMNVEV (reference sequence). The V end was cut by 9 bases, the J end by 7 bases, with 22 bases between. CDR3 sequence: CASSFLGVYGNEQFF. CDR3 sequence (DNA): TGTGCCAGTTCTTTCCTTGGGGTTTATGGGAATGAGCAGTTCTTC.

This chain uses TRBV30 with TRBJ2-7; D is unclear. V dropped 4 bases and J dropped 7 bases, with 11 bases sitting between them. This CDR3 has 11 amino acids. Germline assignment: CDR1 GTSNPN and CDR2 SVGIG (reference sequence). CDR3 DNA: TGTGCCTGGATTGGGTATCGAGAGCAGTACTTC. Translated: CAWIGYREQYF.

The gene calls are TRBV4-2 and TRBJ1-6; TRBD1 is a possible D gene (6 bases). V shed 4 bases and J shed 0 bases, with 22 bases lying between them. Germline assignment: CDR1 LGHNA and CDR2 YNFKEQ. CDR3 length equals 20 residues. CDR3 coding DNA: TGTGCCAGCAGCCCCTACTACAGGGTCGGTGGAAGCTCCTATAATTCACCCCTCCACTTT. It specifies CASSPYYRVGGSSYNSPLHF.

The rearrangement links TRBV10-3 to TRBJ2-3; 7 bases map to TRBD2. Trimming cost V 6 bases and J 0 bases; bases outside gene matches: 3. Germline values: CDR1 ENHRY, CDR2 SYGVKD. This CDR3 region has 14 residues. This CDR3 is CAIRSGTSTDTQYF. The CDR3, as DNA: TGTGCCATCAGGAGCGGGACCAGCACAGATACGCAGTATTTT.

The V gene is TRBV28, the J gene TRBJ2-7, with a weak D call TRBD1 (5 bases). The germline V gene encodes CDR1 MDHEN and CDR2 SYDVKM. CDR3 size: 12 residues. Trimming took 3 bases from V and 5 from J, leaving 8 bases between them. For the CDR3, the DNA is TGTGCCAGCAGTTTCAGGGTAGACGAGCAGTACTTC. Translating it yields CASSFRVDEQYF.

The chain is built from TRBV18 and TRBJ1-2, with D unresolved. The CDR3 spans 14 residues. The V end lost 3 bases, the J end lost 2 bases, and 10 bases lay between the germline ends. Germline V gene lookup returns CDR1 KGHSH and CDR2 LQKENI. The CDR3 region has the DNA TGTGCCAGCTCACCCAACCAGCAAAACTATGGCTACACCTTC. It specifies CASSPNQQNYGYTF.

The chain joins TRBV5-1 to TRBJ1-1, with D hard to call. V was trimmed by 0 bases and J by 8 bases, leaving 5 bases between them. There are 11 residues in the CDR3. Germline V gene lookup returns CDR1 SGHRS and CDR2 YFSETQ. The CDR3 bases are TGCGCCAGCAGCTTGGACGGGGAAGCTTTCTTT. Amino acid sequence: CASSLDGEAFF.

Points on this clone: Other DNA sequences from this sample encode an identical CDR3 as well. CDR3 DNA: TGCGCCAGCAGCGGGACAGGGGGCCCTAATGAAAAACTGTTTTTT. Amino acids: CASSGTGGPNEKLFF. The chain carries TRBV5-1 and TRBJ1-4, with 12 bases lining up with TRBD1. Germline V CDR1 and CDR2: SGHRS, YFSETQ. J was trimmed by 3 bases and V by 4 bases; bases with no gene match: 1. There are 15 residues in the CDR3.

Points on this clone: Other DNA sequences from this sample encode an identical CDR3 as well. The genes are TRBV28 and TRBJ1-2; D is uncertain. Germline V CDR1 and CDR2: MDHEN, SYDVKM. The CDR3 contains 13 residues. The V and J ends lost 2 bases and 2 bases respectively, with 6 bases between them. The CDR3 region has the DNA TGTGCCAGCAGTTTAGGCCGGAACTATGGCTACACCTTC. This gives the protein CASSLGRNYGYTF.

This clone was counted a single time. The chain joins TRBV11-2 to TRBJ1-1; D ambiguous. There are 13 residues in the CDR3. The germline CDR1 and CDR2 sequences are SGHAT and FQNNGV. Trimming removed 5 bases from V and 8 bases from J, with 15 bases in between. The CDR3 bases are TGTGCCAGCAGCGCAGATCCGGCCACGGAAGCTTTCTTT. This encodes CASSADPATEAFF.

The gene calls are TRBV7-9 and TRBJ2-1; TRBD2 is a possible D gene (5 bases). The ends were cut back, 5 bases at V and 3 bases at J, with 26 bases in the middle. This CDR3 is 19 amino acids long. CDR1 is SEHNR and CDR2 is FQNEAQ in the germline V gene (reference sequence). This CDR3 is CASSTRVSGVGLGYNEQFF. CDR3 coding DNA: TGTGCCAGCAGCACTAGAGTGTCCGGTGTAGGACTGGGCTACAATGAGCAGTTCTTC.

This chain uses TRBV10-3 with TRBJ1-2; D is undetermined. V was cut by 5 bases and J by 4 bases, with 14 bases left in between. Germline CDR1 ENHRY, CDR2 SYGVKD. The CDR3 contains 14 residues. The DNA of the CDR3 is TGTGCCATCAGTTGGGCGACTTCCTCCTATGGCTACACCTTC. It is translated as CAISWATSSYGYTF.

This chain connects TRBV2 to TRBJ1-1; D uncertain. This CDR3 has 13 residues. Germline CDR1 is SNHLY and CDR2 is FYNNEI. The ends were cut back, 4 bases at V and 1 base at J, with 7 bases in the middle. The CDR3 loop is CASSAETNTEAFF. CDR3 DNA: TGTGCCAGCAGTGCCGAAACGAACACTGAAGCTTTCTTT. The full variable domain, with the rest looked up from reference TRBV2 and TRBJ1-1, is EPEVTQTPSHQVTQMGQEVILRCVPISNHLYFYWYRQILGQKVEFLVSFYNNEISEKSEIFDDQFSVERPDGSNFTLKIRSTKLEDSAMYFCASSAETNTEAFFGQGTRLTVV.

The chain uses TRBV28 and TRBJ2-1, with D unclear. Germline loops: CDR1 MDHEN, CDR2 SYDVKM. The CDR3 has 12 residues. Trimming took off 1 base at V and 10 bases at J, with 8 bases between the two ends. The DNA of the CDR3 is TGTGCCAGCAGTTTATATATAGAAGAGCAGTTCTTC. Translating it yields CASSLYIEEQFF.

For this clone: Other DNA sequences in the sample encode the same CDR3. The chain joins TRBV7-2 to TRBJ2-2; D gene ambiguous. CDR3 length equals 14 residues. CDR1 SGHTA and CDR2 FQGNSA come from the germline V gene. Deletions cut 6 bases from V and 1 base from J, with 9 bases between. The DNA for the CDR3 is TGTGCCAGCAGTTTCAACTGGAACACCGGGGAGCTGTTTTTT. It translates to CASSFNWNTGELFF.

The CDR3 nucleotides read TGTGCCAGCAGCTTAGTACCGGGACCTAGGAGCTCCTACGAGCAGTACTTC. Its translation is CASSLVPGPRSSYEQYF. The chain is built from TRBV7-8 and TRBJ2-7; either TRBD1 or TRBD2 may supply D (5 bases each). Between the trimmed V and J ends, which lost 1 base and 0 bases, there was a span of 16 bases. Germline-derived CDR1 and CDR2 are SGHVS and FQNEAQ. The CDR3 length is 17 residues.

The rearrangement links TRBV10-3 to TRBJ1-4, with 7 positions matching TRBD1. V shed 6 bases, J shed 8 bases, and the junction held 3 bases outside the gene matches. Germline values: CDR1 ENHRY, CDR2 SYGVKD. CDR3 length: 12 amino acids. As DNA, the CDR3 is TGTGCCATCAGCGGGGACAGAGAAAAACTGTTTTTT. The encoded protein is CAISGDREKLFF.

The J gene is TRBJ2-1, the V gene TRBV29-1, with TRBD2 matching over 14 bases. The V and J ends lost 6 bases and 5 bases, in that order; junction bases with no gene match: 3. The CDR3 is made up of 14 amino acids. Germline assignment: CDR1 SQVTM and CDR2 ANQGSEA. In DNA, the CDR3 is TGCAGCGTAGCGGGACTAGCGGGAGACAATGAGCAGTTCTTC. Encoded protein: CSVAGLAGDNEQFF.

A word on this clone: Other DNA sequences in the same sample also yield this CDR3. The chain employs TRBV11-3 and TRBJ2-2, with 10 bases aligning to TRBD2. CDR3 length: 15 amino acids. Germline lookup yields CDR1 SGHNT and CDR2 YENEEA. Germline trimming cut 4 bases from V and 5 bases from J; bases unmatched to any gene: 4. CDR3 in amino acids: CASSSSGSGTGELFF. As DNA, the CDR3 is TGTGCCAGCAGCTCTAGCGGGAGTGGGACCGGGGAGCTGTTTTTT.

The chain recombines TRBV6-6 with TRBJ2-7; 7 bases are shared with TRBD1. Unmatched junction bases numbered 9, after V lost 6 bases and J lost 1 base. Germline loops: CDR1 MNHNY, CDR2 SVGAGI (reference sequence). CDR3 length equals 15 residues. The CDR3 DNA reads as TGTGCCAGCAGCGGACAGGCTGATGCTTCCTACGAGCAGTACTTC. It is translated as CASSGQADASYEQYF.

For this clone: The junction does not match germline at one end; this may be a read error. Other DNA sequences from this sample encode an identical CDR3 as well. The chain links TRBV30 to TRBJ1-2, with D maybe TRBD1 (5 bases). The CDR3 length is 11 residues. Germline CDR1 GTSNPN, CDR2 SVGIG (reference sequence). This CDR3 reads CARFRDYGYTF. For the CDR3, the DNA is TGTGCCCGCTTCAGGGACTATGGCTACACCTTT.

The V gene is TRBV6-5, the J gene TRBJ2-5, with D perhaps TRBD2 (6 bases). Germline lookup yields CDR1 MNHEY and CDR2 SVGAGI. The V end lost 6 bases, the J end lost 7 bases, and 15 bases lay between the germline ends. The CDR3 sequence is 13 residues long. The CDR3 DNA reads TGTGCCAGCAGGTCCCGGGGACTTTCGACCCAGTACTTC. Protein product: CASRSRGLSTQYF.

CDR3 bases: TGCGCCAGCAGCTTGGTGGGGGAGCCTAACTATGGCTACACCTTC. It specifies CASSLVGEPNYGYTF. The rearrangement uses TRBV5-1 and TRBJ1-2; D is perhaps TRBD1 (5 bases). CDR1 SGHRS and CDR2 YFSETQ come from the germline V gene. The CDR3 covers 15 residues. Trimming stripped 0 bases from V and 0 bases from J, with 9 bases between.